The entry below describes one T cell receptor beta chain. Its antigen is not yet known. The input lacks base qualities; no much larger clone sits a single base away. The record originates from a study of blood T cell repertoires in COVID-19 (TCRdb year 2020). Regarding the study in general: Collaborator samples came from the United States, Italy and Spain and covered acute and convalescent phases of COVID-19. The prospective study material was composed of cDNA or gDNA derived from T cells, B-cell-depleted T cells, or PBMCs. Deeply sampled blood TCRbeta repertoires from subjects exposed to, actively infected with, or recovered from COVID-19 were included in the dataset. A freely available public database, intended as a resource for researchers studying the immune response to SARS-CoV-2, is where the repertoires were released. The samples were drawn from the first 160 participants of the ongoing ImmuneRACE study and from over 950 subjects provided by 6 global collaborators. Sample metadata almost always included a de-identified subject ID, COVID-19 status, age in years and sex. Where available, HLA class I and class II types were taken from metadata supplied by the sample provider and were not determined by assay-based typing.

The collaborating institutions used their own protocols to collect whole blood in K2EDTA tubes. For TCRbeta analysis, collaborator samples were shipped as frozen whole blood, as isolated PBMCs, or as DNA extracted from either sample type. Paper-wide results and their limitations: The amount of clinical and demographic metadata varied by source and participant and was provided uncurated.

The immunoSEQ Assay, a bias-controlled multiplex PCR, was used to amplify TCRbeta CDR3 regions from genomic DNA. The paper's data handling went like this. The number of nucleated cells in each sample was estimated from the amplification of reference gene primers within the assay. Sequence reads were collapsed and filtered to measure the absolute abundance of every unique TCRbeta CDR3 rearrangement. For each sample, productive Simpson clonality was calculated as the square root of Simpson's diversity index across productive rearrangements. In its TCRdb copy, this immuneACCESS table keeps in-frame sequences only and misses some clones. Where compared with another copy, unresolved V genes explain less than half of these, and the others have no known cause. The V and J calls and the clone size are those of that table, but D and trimming were determined from the DNA. This sample comprises about 230,000 clones, approximately 85% of them detected only once. The ten biggest clones cover about 0.93% of the sample.

The sample comprised peripheral blood. The sequence was collected from a man aged 40-49 years with acute or convalescent COVID-19.

CDR3 region: CASNFRDNTEAFF. In nucleotide form, the sequence is TGTGCCAGCAATTTCAGGGATAACACTGAAGCTTTCTTT. In this chain, TRBV6-5 is recombined with TRBJ1-1, and the D gene may be TRBD1, 5 bases matching. Per the germline V gene, MNHEY is the CDR1 and SVGAGI is the CDR2. Including the terminal cysteine and phenylalanine, the CDR3 comprises 13 residues. Only CDR3 DNA is held: 39 bases, read in frame from base 1. A distance of 11 bases separates the germline ends of V and J, which lose 7 bases and 2 bases respectively.